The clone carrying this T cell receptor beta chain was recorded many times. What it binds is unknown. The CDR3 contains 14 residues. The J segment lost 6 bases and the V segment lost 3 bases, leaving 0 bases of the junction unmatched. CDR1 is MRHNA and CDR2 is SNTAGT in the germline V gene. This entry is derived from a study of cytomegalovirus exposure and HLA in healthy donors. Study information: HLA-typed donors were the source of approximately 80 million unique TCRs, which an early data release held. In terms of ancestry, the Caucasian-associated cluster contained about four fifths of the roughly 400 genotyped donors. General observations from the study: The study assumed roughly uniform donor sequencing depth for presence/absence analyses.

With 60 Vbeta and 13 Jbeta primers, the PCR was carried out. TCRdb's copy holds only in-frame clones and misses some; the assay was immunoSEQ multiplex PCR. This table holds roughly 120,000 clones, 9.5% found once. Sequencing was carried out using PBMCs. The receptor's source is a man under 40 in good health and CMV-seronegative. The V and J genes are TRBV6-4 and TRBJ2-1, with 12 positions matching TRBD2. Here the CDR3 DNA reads TGTGCCAGCAGTGAACTAGCGGGAGGCAATGAGCAGTTCTTC. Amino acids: CASSELAGGNEQFF.